The rows below give T cell receptor beta chains drawn from one sample of a study of CD8 T cells in Susac syndrome. Using its own MiXCR run on the immunoSEQ multiplex PCR reads, TCRdb lists one record per CDR3 protein. The sample lists 250,000 to 350,000 distinct CDR3 sequences; 70% to 90% were seen once. Sequencing used CD8+ T cells from PBMCs. These receptor sequences come from a human donor with multiple sclerosis. Each CDR3 is given with its conserved first and last residue. D genes are given only for firm matches. Expanded clones get a size class; other rows say once, few or many, or leave the size out.

CDR3	DNA	size	D	J	V
CASRLAGEDTQYF	TGTGCCAGTAGGCTAGCGGGAGAGGATACGCAGTATTTT	.	TRBD2	TRBJ2-3	TRBV19
CASSAWGQGVNEQFF	TGTGCCAGCAGTGCTTGGGGACAGGGGGTCAATGAGCAGTTCTTC	.	TRBD1	TRBJ2-1	TRBV2
CASSQEWGGTYEQYF	TGTGCCAGCAGCCAAGAATGGGGGGGCACCTACGAGCAGTACTTC	.	.	TRBJ2-7	TRBV3-1
CASSLPRGSGVQEAQYF	TGTGCCAGCAGCTTACCTCGTGGGAGTGGGGTCCAAGAGGCCCAGTACTTC	once	.	TRBJ2-5	TRBV7-9
CASSRAGDYEQYF	TGTGCCAGCAGTCGAGCGGGAGACTACGAGCAGTACTTC	few	TRBD2	TRBJ2-7	TRBV7-9
CSVPGQGTSSYEQYF	TGCAGCGTCCCGGGACAGGGTACAAGCTCCTACGAGCAGTACTTC	.	TRBD1	TRBJ2-7	TRBV20-1
CASSVTSGRGETQYF	TGTGCCAGCAGCGTGACTAGCGGGAGAGGGGAGACCCAGTACTTC	.	TRBD2	TRBJ2-5	TRBV6-1
CASSPLPEDSYEQYF	TGTGCCAGCAGCCCCCTTCCGGAGGACTCCTACGAGCAGTACTTC	once	.	TRBJ2-7	TRBV11-2
CASRRDRDSYEQYF	TGTGCCAGTCGCAGGGACAGGGACTCCTACGAGCAGTACTTC	.	TRBD1	TRBJ2-7	TRBV19
CSVEGGLANEQFF	TGCAGCGTTGAAGGTGGGCTAGCGAATGAGCAGTTCTTC	.	.	TRBJ2-1	TRBV29-1
CASSLGAGAYTEAFF	TGTGCCAGCAGTTTAGGGGCAGGGGCTTACACTGAAGCTTTCTTT	.	.	TRBJ1-1	TRBV27
CSARDRHRVYQYEQYF	TGCAGTGCTAGAGATAGGCACAGGGTATATCAATACGAGCAGTACTTC	few	.	TRBJ2-7	TRBV20-1
CASSLRTSGYNEQFF	TGTGCCAGCAGTCTCCGGACTAGCGGGTACAATGAGCAGTTCTTC	.	TRBD2	TRBJ2-1	TRBV28
CASSYSSGNTIYF	TGTGCCAGCAGTTACAGCTCTGGAAACACCATATATTTT	.	.	TRBJ1-3	TRBV27
CASSTPGEEKLFF	TGTGCCAGCAGCACCCCCGGGGAGGAAAAACTGTTTTTT	.	.	TRBJ1-4	TRBV9
CAWSWANSITDTQYF	TGTGCCTGGAGTTGGGCTAACAGCATCACAGATACGCAGTATTTT	once	.	TRBJ2-3	TRBV30
CASSQGLAGVQETQYF	TGTGCCAGCAGCCAGGGACTAGCGGGAGTGCAAGAGACCCAGTACTTC	.	TRBD2	TRBJ2-5	TRBV3-1
CASSGQGFGNEKLFF	TGTGCCAGCTCCGGACAGGGGTTCGGGAATGAAAAACTGTTTTTT	.	TRBD1	TRBJ1-4	TRBV7-9
CATSATVNSYNSPLHF	TGTGCCACCAGCGCGACAGTGAACTCCTATAATTCACCCCTCCACTTT	.	.	TRBJ1-6	TRBV15
CASSLVGLNNQPQHF	TGTGCCAGCAGCTTAGTAGGACTTAACAATCAGCCCCAGCATTTT	.	.	TRBJ1-5	TRBV7-9
CASGGSTEAFF	TGTGCCAGCGGGGGGAGCACTGAAGCTTTCTTT	.	.	TRBJ1-1	TRBV9
CASSHLGTGGSVEQFF	TGCGCCAGCAGCCATTTAGGGACTGGGGGATCGGTTGAGCAGTTCTTC	.	.	TRBJ2-1	TRBV5-1
CASTGTSERGEQFF	TGTGCCAGCACCGGGACTAGCGAAAGGGGTGAGCAGTTCTTC	.	TRBD2	TRBJ2-1	TRBV12-3/TRBV12-4
CASSHDSVYGYTF	TGTGCCAGCAGCCATGACAGCGTCTATGGCTACACCTTC	.	.	TRBJ1-2	TRBV6-5
CASSLRGTRNEQYF	TGTGCCAGCAGCTTACGAGGGACTAGGAACGAGCAGTACTTC	.	TRBD2	TRBJ2-7	TRBV13
CASSPWAAEGTGELFF	TGTGCCAGCTCACCGTGGGCAGCGGAGGGCACCGGGGAGCTGTTTTTT	.	.	TRBJ2-2	TRBV18
CSAGLAGVEEQYF	TGCAGTGCAGGACTAGCGGGAGTTGAAGAGCAGTACTTC	.	TRBD2	TRBJ2-7	TRBV20-1
CSAPDRERFYEQYF	TGCAGTGCCCCAGACAGGGAGAGATTCTACGAGCAGTACTTC	.	TRBD1	TRBJ2-7	TRBV20-1
CASTRLAGESYNEQFF	TGTGCCAGCACCAGACTAGCGGGCGAATCCTACAATGAGCAGTTCTTC	.	TRBD2	TRBJ2-1	TRBV6-1
CASTSGSGTDTQYF	TGTGCCAGTACTAGCGGGAGTGGTACAGATACGCAGTATTTT	.	TRBD2	TRBJ2-3	TRBV9
CSVRPGTVSYNEQFF	TGCAGCGTTCGACCTGGGACAGTCTCCTACAATGAGCAGTTCTTC	.	TRBD1	TRBJ2-1	TRBV29-1
CSVDGGRVNEQFF	TGCAGCGTTGATGGCGGGAGAGTCAATGAGCAGTTCTTC	.	TRBD2	TRBJ2-1	TRBV29-1
CASSPKALTGELFF	TGTGCCAGCAGCCCTAAGGCCCTCACCGGGGAGCTGTTTTTT	once	.	TRBJ2-2	TRBV5-4
CASRVTVGDEKLFF	TGTGCCAGCAGGGTGACAGTGGGTGATGAAAAACTGTTTTTT	.	.	TRBJ1-4	TRBV12-3/TRBV12-4
CASSAGTSITDTQYF	TGTGCCAGCAGTGCCGGGACTTCGATCACAGATACGCAGTATTTT	.	.	TRBJ2-3	TRBV28
CASSPTGVYTEAFF	TGTGCCAGCAGCCCGACAGGGGTATACACTGAAGCTTTCTTT	.	TRBD1	TRBJ1-1	TRBV14
CASSQPSGRDGDTQYF	TGCGCCAGCAGCCAACCAAGCGGGAGGGACGGAGATACGCAGTATTTT	.	TRBD2	TRBJ2-3	TRBV4-1
CSARDGTYEQYF	TGCAGTGCTAGGGACGGGACCTACGAGCAGTACTTC	.	.	TRBJ2-7	TRBV20-1
CASSYSGTSGLNEQFF	TGTGCCAGCAGTTACTCCGGGACTAGCGGTCTTAATGAGCAGTTCTTC	.	TRBD2	TRBJ2-1	TRBV6-5
CASSLEPRNTEAFF	TGCGCCAGCAGCTTGGAACCGAGGAACACTGAAGCTTTCTTT	.	.	TRBJ1-1	TRBV5-1
CASSRHPPGGNTEAFF	TGCGCCAGCAGCCGTCATCCCCCGGGCGGGAACACTGAAGCTTTCTTT	.	.	TRBJ1-1	TRBV4-1
CASSLEAGNTEAFF	TGTGCCAGCAGCTTGGAGGCAGGGAACACTGAAGCTTTCTTT	.	.	TRBJ1-1	TRBV5-6
CASSPFKSDSDTQYF	TGTGCCAGCAGCCCCTTCAAGTCGGACTCAGATACGCAGTATTTT	.	.	TRBJ2-3	TRBV7-9
CASSSGTGDKYF	TGTGCCAGCAGCTCGGGGACAGGGGATAAGTACTTC	.	TRBD1	TRBJ2-7	TRBV13
CAIQKRHAFF	TGTGCCATCCAGAAAAGGCATGCTTTCTTT	.	.	TRBJ1-1	TRBV2
CASSAVVGTGELFF	TGTGCCAGCAGCGCTGTGGTGGGCACCGGGGAGCTGTTTTTT	.	.	TRBJ2-2	TRBV11-3
CTSSPQTSGRAYEQYF	TGCACCAGCAGCCCTCAGACTAGCGGGAGGGCCTACGAGCAGTACTTC	.	.	TRBJ2-7	TRBV1
CASSTSGNTGELFF	TGTGCCAGCAGTACAAGCGGGAACACCGGGGAGCTGTTTTTT	.	.	TRBJ2-2	TRBV9
CASTPLSGGVNEQFF	TGTGCCAGTACCCCCCTCAGCGGGGGGGTCAATGAGCAGTTCTTC	.	TRBD2	TRBJ2-1	TRBV19
CASSSRGGGQGAYGYTF	TGTGCCAGCAGCTCTAGAGGGGGAGGACAGGGAGCCTATGGCTACACCTTC	.	TRBD1	TRBJ1-2	TRBV9
CATSRGRVRGKTGELFF	TGTGCCACCAGCAGGGGTAGGGTCAGGGGCAAAACCGGGGAGCTGTTTTTT	.	.	TRBJ2-2	TRBV15
CASSVRTGRNQPQHF	TGTGCCAGCAGCGTAAGGACAGGTCGCAATCAGCCCCAGCATTTT	.	TRBD1	TRBJ1-5	TRBV28
CASSQEEGIKLDQFF	TGCGCCAGCAGCCAGGAGGAGGGAATAAAACTAGACCAGTTCTTC	.	.	TRBJ2-1	TRBV5-1
CASLGYTQYF	TGTGCCAGTTTGGGTTATACGCAGTATTTT	.	.	TRBJ2-3	TRBV6-5
CSARAGGPKTGELFF	TGCAGTGCCCGAGCGGGAGGGCCAAAAACCGGGGAGCTGTTTTTT	.	TRBD2	TRBJ2-2	TRBV20-1
CASGRGWETQYF	TGTGCCAGCGGTAGAGGCTGGGAGACCCAGTACTTC	.	.	TRBJ2-5	TRBV12-3/TRBV12-4
CASSGISYNEQFF	TGTGCCAGCAGTGGAATCTCCTACAATGAGCAGTTCTTC	.	.	TRBJ2-1	TRBV14
CASMWAGVTDTQYF	TGTGCCAGCATGTGGGCAGGGGTTACAGATACGCAGTATTTT	.	.	TRBJ2-3	TRBV28
CASSQSPGSPYEQYF	TGCGCCAGCAGCCAATCCCCCGGGTCCCCGTACGAGCAGTACTTC	.	.	TRBJ2-7	TRBV4-1
CASSLAGTTYGYTF	TGTGCCAGCAGTTTGGCAGGTACGACCTATGGCTACACCTTC	once	.	TRBJ1-2	TRBV12-3/TRBV12-4